Detailed here is one T cell receptor beta chain. Study processing details: Estimated nucleated cell counts came from reference gene primer amplification. Sequencing was performed with immunoSEQ multiplex PCR; in TCRdb, only in-frame clones are kept and a portion is missing. Clone size and V and J calls were adopted from that table, with D and trimming inferred from the DNA. This sample yields around 250,000 clones, of which around 90% are seen a single time; about 3% belongs to the top ten. The data stem from a study of blood T cell repertoires in COVID-19. Study in general: Sample material is recorded as cDNA or gDNA derived from T cells, B-cell-depleted T cells, or PBMCs.

Participants had their cohort set by participant-reported clinical history. It was within 2 weeks before study entry that exposed participants met a COVID-19 case. CDR3 length: 15 amino acids. The germline V gene encodes CDR1 LGHNA and CDR2 YSLEER. J was trimmed by 7 bases and V by 2 bases; bases with no gene match: 4. The sequenced material came from PBMCs or T cells enriched from blood (not recorded which). The gene calls are TRBV4-3 and TRBJ1-6, with TRBD1 matching 8 bases. This TCR derives from a man aged 35 to 55 who had been exposed to COVID-19. The CDR3 DNA is TGCGCCAGCAGCCAACGGACAGGGCAGAATTCACCCCTCCACTTT. Translating gives CASSQRTGQNSPLHF.